Below, one T cell receptor beta chain is given with its context. Its antigen is unidentified. This record belongs to a study of post-analysis software for immune sequencing data. Turning to the study itself: As for disease course, relapsing-remitting, secondary progressive and progressive-relapsing multiple sclerosis were all included.

This CDR3 comprises 16 residues. Per germline, CDR1 MGHDK and CDR2 SYGVNS. Between the trimmed V and J ends, which lost 1 base and 6 bases, there was a span of 15 bases. General observations from the study: Among roughly five TRBV segments more frequent in patients than controls were TRBV5-6, TRBV5-1 and TRBV20-1. Samples sharing a preparation batch grouped tightly together when assessed by F measure.

Unique-molecular-identifier-tagged TCR beta cDNA libraries were used. TCRdb re-called the PCR reads with MiXCR, one entry per CDR3 protein. This table has 650,000 to 850,000 distinct CDR3 sequences, 46% appearing once. Sequencing input: blood. The J gene is TRBJ1-4, the V gene TRBV25-1; D gene uncertain. The TCR comes from a girl aged 5-17 years with multiple sclerosis. This chain's CDR3 is CASSESPGAWDEKLFF. The CDR3 region has the DNA TGTGCCAGCAGTGAATCACCCGGAGCCTGGGATGAAAAACTGTTTTTT.